The rows below give T cell receptor beta chains drawn from one sample of a study of cytomegalovirus exposure and HLA in healthy donors. Profiling relied on immunoSEQ multiplex PCR, and the TCRdb table lists in-frame clones only, not all of them. The profile shows more than 85,000 clones, approximately 80% of them singletons. The sequencing input was PBMCs. These receptors were collected from a woman aged 55-69 years in good health and CMV-seropositive. CDR3s include the opening cysteine and the closing phenylalanine or tryptophan.

v_gene	j_gene	CDR3aa
TRBV5-1	TRBJ2-5	CASSTRVAGGLETQYF
TRBV27	TRBJ2-3	CASSLRTSGPTDTQYF
TRBV28	TRBJ1-3	CASKTGTSGNTIYF
TRBV18	TRBJ2-5	CASSGTSGSKETQYF
TRBV28	TRBJ1-4	CASSLDSQGRSQLFF
TRBV6-1	TRBJ1-2	CASSEQGLGYGYTF
TRBV6-1	TRBJ1-2	CASSDRGGARYGYTF
TRBV9	TRBJ1-2	CASSVAETGFYGYTF
TRBV28	TRBJ1-1	CASSSPGGANTEAFF
TRBV5-1	TRBJ2-3	CASSFRSAGPTDTQYF
TRBV30	TRBJ2-4	CAGRGPASQNIQYF
TRBV27	TRBJ2-7	CASSLTRAYEQYF
TRBV7-3	TRBJ2-2	CASSFLNTGELFF
TRBV7-9	TRBJ1-2	CASSHQGAVYGYTF
TRBV28	TRBJ1-1	CASKSGGTGNTEAFF
TRBV5-1	TRBJ2-7	CASSFGTGGDVGSYEQYF
TRBV19	TRBJ2-1	CASSTSGRGEQFF
TRBV14	TRBJ2-1	CASSQRWTRGYNEQFF
TRBV7-2	TRBJ1-1	CASSARRSGGRGTEAFF
TRBV11-2	TRBJ2-7	CASSRWSYEQYF
TRBV9	TRBJ2-3	CASSIHGTQSTDTQYF
TRBV15	TRBJ1-4	CATSRPDRAEEKLFF
TRBV7-9	TRBJ2-7	CASSLHTGEFEQYF
TRBV19	TRBJ2-5	CASSSRGGGIETQYF
TRBV6-1	TRBJ2-1	CASSGPGTSRSEQFF
TRBV29-1	TRBJ2-1	CSVDRFGLAGGASYNEQFF
TRBV12-5	TRBJ2-1	CASGFSERVYNEQFF
TRBV4-2	TRBJ2-1	CASSQATGTSGRHEQFF
TRBV27	TRBJ2-7	CASRAVASGSYEQYF
TRBV7-3	TRBJ2-2	CASIPPAYSGTGELFF
TRBV19	TRBJ1-3	CASSKPGTGASSGNTIYF
TRBV15	TRBJ1-4	CATRAGGVEKLFF
TRBV5-1	TRBJ1-1	CASSFDGVLNTEAFF
TRBV9	TRBJ1-2	CASSPQGHTTNYGYTF
TRBV10-3	TRBJ2-2	CAISESVDRVNTGELFF